This T cell receptor (beta chain) was found in a study of OX40 agonist ivuxolimab in advanced cancers. Germline-derived CDR1 and CDR2 are MNHEY and SMNVEV (reference sequence). Trimming stripped 5 bases from V and 7 bases from J, with 21 bases between. This CDR3 comprises 16 residues. Clones were read by immunoSEQ multiplex PCR, and TCRdb kept only the in-frame ones, dropping some. The sample holds 98,000 or so clones, roughly 95% seen once. This sequence joins TRBV27 and TRBJ2-1, with D maybe TRBD2 (7 bases). Material: CD4+ or CD8+ T cells sorted from blood, obtained in a trial of the OX40 agonist ivuxolimab. The clonotype originates from an adult with an advanced solid tumor such as melanoma, head and neck, liver or kidney cancer. The CDR3 region has the DNA TGTGCCAGCAGTCCGCTGGGGGGGGGCGCCTTAAATGAGCAGTTCTTC. Protein: CASSPLGGGALNEQFF.